What follows are 11 T cell receptor beta chains derived from one specimen sequenced in a study of T cells in Graves' hyperthyroidism and ophthalmopathy. RNA transcripts provided the source from which TCR beta CDR3 regions were amplified. The HTBI primer set served for first-round RT-PCR of the TCR CDR3. TCRdb fed the multiplex PCR reads into MiXCR, producing one record per CDR3 protein. The top ten hold approximately 57% of the sample, which has under 350,000 distinct CDR3 sequences, 15% to 20% seen once. Sequenced input: blood. These receptors all stem from a woman aged 55 to 70 with Graves' ophthalmopathy.

This clonotype was observed at least ten times. The J gene is TRBJ2-3, the V gene TRBV12-3 or TRBV12-4; 16 positions agree with TRBD2. CDR3 length: 18 amino acids. The V segment lost 6 bases and the J segment 6 bases; nucleotides outside the gene matches: 12. CDR3: CASSIMGTSGGALDTQYF. In DNA form, the CDR3 reads TGTGCCAGCAGCATAATGGGGACTAGCGGGGGGGCATTGGATACGCAGTATTTT.

This clonotype was detected only a few times. The V call is TRBV20-1, the J call TRBJ2-6; no clear D gene. CDR3 length equals 17 residues. V lost 3 bases and J lost 0, with 15 bases in between. In germline, CDR1 is DFQATT, CDR2 SNEGSKA (reference sequence). The CDR3 DNA reads as TGCAGTGCTAGCGACGTTGCAGTGGGCTCTGGGGCCAACGTCCTGACTTTC. Translating gives CSASDVAVGSGANVLTF.

Details on this clonotype: Relative to the germline gene, one junction end is altered; a read error may explain this. This sequence joins TRBV13 and TRBJ2-5; 9 bases are shared with TRBD1. CDR3 size: 12 residues. Germline lookup yields CDR1 PRHDT and CDR2 FYEKMQ (reference sequence). The CDR3 is CASSFGPGQGNF. CDR3 DNA: TGTGCCAGCAGCTTTGGGCCGGGACAGGGTAACTTC.

There are many counts of this clonotype. This sequence joins TRBV7-8 and TRBJ2-7; the D gene is possibly TRBD1 (5 bases). The CDR3 is 14 amino acids. V lost 3 bases and J 4 bases, leaving 13 bases between the germline ends. Germline CDR1 is SGHVS and CDR2 is FQNEAQ. In DNA, the CDR3 is TGTGCCAGCAGCTTCGGGCAGGGTGAATACGAGCAGTACTTC. Amino acids: CASSFGQGEYEQYF.

This clonotype was seen only a few times. The chain is built from TRBV30 and TRBJ1-5; D may be TRBD1 (5 bases). Germline CDR1 and CDR2: GTSNPN and SVGIG (reference sequence). The CDR3 is made up of 16 amino acids. Between the trimmed V and J ends, which lost 0 bases and 5 bases, there was a span of 17 bases. CDR3 amino acids: CAWSVGGGASDQPQHF. In nucleotides, the CDR3 is TGTGCCTGGAGTGTAGGCGGCGGGGCCTCGGATCAGCCCCAGCATTTT.

This clonotype occurred a few times. The V and J genes are TRBV9 and TRBJ1-4, with no clear D. The CDR3 loop spans 15 amino acids. V was clipped by 0 bases and J by 5 bases, with 11 bases between them. Germline loops: CDR1 SGDLS, CDR2 YYNGEE. The CDR3 loop reads CASSVVSGPNEKLFF. CDR3 coding DNA: TGTGCCAGCAGCGTAGTCTCTGGGCCCAATGAAAAACTGTTTTTT.

Points on this clonotype: Since a much larger clone is just one base distant, this may be a read error. The V and J genes are TRBV6-1 and TRBJ1-1, with 7 nucleotides matching TRBD1. The CDR3 runs to 14 residues. In germline, CDR1 is MNHNS, CDR2 SASEGT. DNA of the CDR3: TGTCCCAGCACCTGGTCAGGGGGTGGGACTGAAGCTTTCTTT. Its translation: CPSTWSGGGTEAFF.

The chain is built from TRBV4-1 and TRBJ1-6; TRBD1 aligns across 7 bases. V was clipped by 0 bases and J by 14 bases; unmatched bases: 10. The V gene's germline CDR1 is MGHRA and CDR2 YSYEKL. This CDR3 spans 15 amino acids. The CDR3 coding sequence is TGCGCCAGCAGCCAAGATGGACAGGAGATCGGGGCCCTCCACTTT. Translating gives CASSQDGQEIGALHF.

This clonotype was counted at least ten times. The chain is built from TRBV28 and TRBJ1-1, with TRBD1 identical over 8 bases. The CDR3 is 16 amino acids. CDR1 is MDHEN and CDR2 is SYDVKM in the germline V gene. J gave up 2 bases and V 3 bases, and 8 bases lay outside the gene matches. The CDR3 bases are TGTGCCAGCAGTTTGGTGGGGGGACAGGCTAACACTGAAGCTTTCTTT. Protein: CASSLVGGQANTEAFF.

In this sample, this clonotype turned up a few times. The CDR3 bases are TGTGCCAGCTCACCAGCTTCGACTGGGTTCTACGAGCAGTACTTC. It is translated as CASSPASTGFYEQYF. The genes are TRBV18 and TRBJ2-7, with D uncertain. The CDR3 extends over 15 amino acids. Trimming stripped 2 bases from V and 3 bases from J, with 14 bases between. Germline CDR1 KGHSH, CDR2 LQKENI.

This clonotype came up a few times. This chain connects TRBV18 to TRBJ2-6; 12 positions match TRBD1. Trimming at V came to 4 bases and at J to 4 bases, leaving 11 bases not matched to a gene. Germline-derived CDR1 and CDR2 are KGHSH and LQKENI. The CDR3 is made up of 19 amino acids. CDR3 amino acids: CASSRLPGQGASGANVLTF. CDR3 nucleotide sequence: TGTGCCAGCTCACGTCTCCCGGGACAGGGGGCTTCGGGGGCCAACGTCCTGACTTTC.